Listed here are 19 T cell receptor beta chains from one sample, sequenced in a study of molecular identifiers for immune sequencing clone quantification. TCRdb fed the PCR reads into MiXCR, producing one record per CDR3 protein. The sample contains about half a million distinct CDR3 sequences, about 21% of which appear only once. Sequencing was carried out using naive CD8+ T cells from blood, with Jurkat cell RNA spiked in. Subset: FACS-sorted CD8+CD4-CCR7+CD45RA+ naive T cells. The receptors stem from a human donor in good health. Some libraries in this study had Jurkat cell RNA spiked in.

This clonotype was counted a few times. The CDR3 spells CASQELLARDSYNEQFF. Written as DNA, the CDR3 is TGTGCCAGCCAGGAATTATTAGCTCGAGACTCCTACAATGAGCAGTTCTTC. The gene calls are TRBV7-9 and TRBJ2-1, with D uncertain. Per the germline V gene, CDR1 is SEHNR and CDR2 is FQNEAQ (reference sequence). V lost 8 bases, J lost 0 bases, and 20 bases lay in between. This CDR3 is 17 amino acids long.

This clonotype was recorded a few times. The chain recombines TRBV7-9 with TRBJ1-6; 7 bases are shared with TRBD1. Germline trimming cut 4 bases from V and 6 bases from J; bases unmatched to any gene: 6. CDR1 is SEHNR and CDR2 is FQNEAQ in the germline V gene (reference sequence). The CDR3 length is 15 residues. CDR3 sequence (DNA): TGTGCCAGCAGCTCACCCACAGGGGTTAATTCACCCCTCCACTTT. Encoded protein: CASSSPTGVNSPLHF.

This clonotype has ten or more counts. The V and J genes are TRBV27 and TRBJ2-3, with TRBD2 matching 7 bases. Germline V lookup: CDR1 MNHEY, CDR2 SMNVEV (reference sequence). J lost 3 bases, V lost 2 bases, and 5 bases had no gene match. The CDR3 spans 15 residues. For the CDR3, the DNA is TGTGCCAGCAGTTTAGGCTCCGGGAGGACAGATACGCAGTATTTT. It translates to CASSLGSGRTDTQYF.

This clonotype was counted only a few times. The chain joins TRBV5-6 to TRBJ1-2; unclear D gene. Between the trimmed V and J ends, which lost 0 bases and 8 bases, there was a span of 20 bases. CDR3 size: 16 residues. Germline V gene data show CDR1 as SGHDT and CDR2 as YYEEEE. The CDR3 DNA sequence: TGTGCCAGCAGCTTGGGGCAGATCGTCCCTCCTAGCGGCTACACCTTC. It specifies CASSLGQIVPPSGYTF.

The rearrangement links TRBV7-9 to TRBJ1-4, with 10 bases aligning to TRBD1. The J segment lost 8 bases and the V segment lost 0 bases, leaving 6 bases of the junction unmatched. Germline V gene sequence: CDR1 SEHNR, CDR2 FQNEAQ (reference sequence). The CDR3 length is 16 residues. The CDR3 here is CASSLAGQGVNEKLFF. The CDR3 DNA follows: TGTGCCAGCAGCTTAGCCGGACAGGGGGTAAACGAAAAACTGTTTTTT.

Concerning this clonotype: At one end, the junction sequence differs from germline, possibly due to a read error. The CDR3: CASTMTGGAYEQHF. Here the CDR3 DNA reads TGTGCCAGCACCATGACAGGGGGGGCCTACGAGCAGCACTTC. V and J are TRBV28 and TRBJ2-7, with 9 bases matching TRBD1. The CDR3 runs to 14 residues. Germline values: CDR1 MDHEN, CDR2 SYDVKM. The whole variable domain, filled in from reference TRBV28 and TRBJ2-7, reads DVKVTQSSRYLVKRTGEKVFLECVQDMDHENMFWYRQDPGLGLRLIYFSYDVKMKEKGDIPEGYSVSREKKERFSLILESASTNQTSMYLCASTMTGGAYEQHFGPGTRLTVT.

In its sample, this clonotype was seen many times. This chain connects TRBV7-8 to TRBJ2-1; 11 nucleotides line up with TRBD2. The V gene's germline CDR1 is SGHVS and CDR2 FQNEAQ. After removal of 0 bases from V and 5 bases from J, the junction contained 6 bases not matched to a gene. This CDR3 is 17 amino acids long. CDR3 in DNA: TGTGCCAGCAGCTTAGCGCCCCTAGCGGGGGGCAACAATGAGCAGTTCTTC. This translates into CASSLAPLAGGNNEQFF.

The chain combines TRBV3-1 with TRBJ2-7; 9 bases match TRBD1. J gave up 7 bases and V 1 base, and 5 bases lay outside the gene matches. This CDR3 spans 14 amino acids. Germline values: CDR1 LGHDT, CDR2 YNNKEL (reference sequence). CDR3: CASSQVDRGWEQYF. CDR3 bases: TGTGCCAGCAGCCAAGTCGACAGGGGGTGGGAGCAGTACTTC.

This clonotype was seen ten or more times. This chain joins TRBV7-2 and TRBJ1-1, with D possibly matching TRBD1 (6 bases). The V end was cut by 2 bases, the J end by 1 base, with 14 bases between. CDR1 is SGHTA and CDR2 is FQGNSA in the germline V gene. The CDR3 covers 16 residues. For the CDR3, the DNA is TGTGCCAGCAGCTTACGACAGGTGGGGCGGAACACTGAAGCTTTCTTT. Its protein product is CASSLRQVGRNTEAFF.

The chain combines TRBV2 with TRBJ1-4, with 7 bases that match TRBD1. V lost 10 bases to trimming and J lost 7 bases; unmatched junction nucleotides: 15. This CDR3 is built from 15 residues. The germline gives CDR1 SNHLY, CDR2 FYNNEI. In DNA, the CDR3 is TGTGCCATACAAGAGGACAGGAGTGACATTGAAAAACTGTTTTTT. Translating gives CAIQEDRSDIEKLFF.

To note about this clonotype: The germline gene is not matched at one end of the junction; a read error may be the cause. This chain links TRBV10-2 with TRBJ1-5; D gene unclear. Germline-derived CDR1 and CDR2 are WSHSY and SAAADI. The CDR3 spans 14 residues. The CDR3: CASGELFNNQPQHF. CDR3 bases: TGCGCCAGCGGTGAGTTATTTAACAATCAGCCCCAGCATTTT.

This chain links TRBV19 with TRBJ1-1; D call uncertain. Germline lookup yields CDR1 LNHDA and CDR2 SQIVND (reference sequence). V dropped 3 bases and J dropped 1 base, with 9 bases sitting between them. CDR3 size: 14 residues. CDR3 amino acids: CASSILTANTEAFF. DNA for the CDR3: TGTGCCAGTAGTATCCTGACGGCGAACACTGAAGCTTTCTTT.

This clonotype was found many times. This chain connects TRBV4-3 to TRBJ2-3; 7 nucleotides agree with TRBD2. Trimming took 1 base from V and 1 from J; bases not matched to a gene: 14. This CDR3 comprises 19 residues. CDR1 is LGHNA and CDR2 is YSLEER in the germline V gene. This CDR3 is CASSQALAGTATRTDTQYF. CDR3 in DNA: TGCGCCAGCAGCCAAGCCTTAGCGGGCACGGCCACGCGCACAGATACGCAGTATTTT.

This clonotype has a count of ten or more. J is TRBJ2-2 and V is TRBV3-1; 10 nucleotides agree with TRBD2. V was clipped by 0 bases and J by 6 bases; unmatched bases: 10. Per the germline V gene, CDR1 is LGHDT and CDR2 is YNNKEL (reference sequence). The CDR3 covers 18 residues. CDR3 in amino acids: CASSQDFQLAGSPGELFF. In DNA form, the CDR3 reads TGTGCCAGCAGCCAAGATTTTCAACTAGCGGGGAGCCCCGGGGAGCTGTTTTTT.

Turning to this clonotype: This may be a read error, as it is one base from a much larger clone. The chain joins TRBV5-1 to TRBJ2-5; maybe TRBD1 (6 bases). CDR3 length: 12 amino acids. The V gene's germline CDR1 is SGHRS and CDR2 YFSETQ. CDR3 sequence: CAGSDDRKTQYF. The DNA of the CDR3 is TGCGCCGGCAGCGACGACAGGAAGACCCAGTACTTC.

The V and J genes are TRBV21-1 and TRBJ2-7; the table calls TRBD2, which could not be checked here. TRBV21-1 is tagged as a pseudogene. The CDR3 length is 20 residues. The CDR3 DNA reads TGTGCCAGCAGCAAAGCGCTTTACCCCCCGCGGGAGGAATTCACCTACGAGCAGTACTTC. It codes for CASSKALYPPREEFTYEQYF.

This clonotype was counted at least ten times. The chain carries TRBV4-1 and TRBJ2-7, with D unresolved. CDR1 and CDR2 from the germline V gene are MGHRA and YSYEKL. Trimming cost V 0 bases and J 2 bases, with 5 bases left between them. This CDR3 contains 13 residues. The DNA for the CDR3 is TGCGCCAGCAGCCAAGAAGCTACCTACGAGCAGTACTTC. This codes for CASSQEATYEQYF.

This clonotype has just a few counts. The CDR3 sequence: CASSRTGHEQFF. The CDR3 DNA follows: TGTGCCAGCAGCCGTACGGGCCATGAGCAGTTCTTC. The V call is TRBV7-9, the J call TRBJ2-1; no clear D gene. This CDR3 spans 12 amino acids. The V gene's germline CDR1 is SEHNR and CDR2 FQNEAQ (reference sequence). V lost 5 bases and J 8 bases, leaving 10 bases between the germline ends.

Ten or more counts support this clonotype. The V and J genes are TRBV15 and TRBJ2-3, with 9 bases matching TRBD2. V shed 4 bases, J shed 3 bases, and the junction held 5 bases outside the gene matches. Per germline, CDR1 LNHNV and CDR2 YYDKDF (reference sequence). The CDR3 is made up of 15 amino acids. In nucleotides, the CDR3 is TGTGCCACCAGCAAACCGGGACTAGCTACAGATACGCAGTATTTT. Its protein product is CATSKPGLATDTQYF.